These 9 T cell receptor beta chains were all obtained from the same sample, sequenced in a study of OX40 agonist ivuxolimab in advanced cancers. Libraries were made using the immunoSEQ multiplex PCR assay. Not all clones reach the TCRdb copy of this immuneACCESS table, which keeps in-frame sequences only. Checked studies attribute under half of the gap to unresolved V genes and leave the rest unexplained. The sample table contains tens of thousands of clones; only one count was recorded for 81% of them. The ten most abundant clones make up less than 5.5% of the sample. This sample comprised CD4+ or CD8+ T cells sorted from blood, obtained in a trial of the OX40 agonist ivuxolimab. These receptors were obtained from an adult with an advanced solid tumor such as melanoma, head and neck, liver or kidney cancer.

This clone was seen just once. V gene TRBV6-5 combines with J gene TRBJ2-2; TRBD1 might be the D (6 bases). The CDR3 length is 15 residues. The ends were cut back, 4 bases at V and 7 bases at J, with 16 bases in the middle. CDR1 MNHEY and CDR2 SVGAGI come from the germline V gene. The chain's CDR3 is CASSSRTDLGGELFF. CDR3 nucleotides: TGTGCCAGCAGTTCTCGGACAGACCTGGGCGGGGAGCTGTTTTTT.

This clone was detected only once. This chain connects TRBV5-4 to TRBJ2-3, with D maybe TRBD1 (5 bases). The CDR3 runs 17 residues. Trimming pared 3 bases from V and 0 bases from J, leaving 17 bases between. Looked up from germline, CDR1 is SGHNT and CDR2 is YYREEE (reference sequence). CDR3 nucleotides: TGTGCCAGCAGCTATGGGTTTGTGGGGCCTAGCACAGATACGCAGTATTTT. This translates into CASSYGFVGPSTDTQYF.

CDR3 nucleotide sequence: TGTGCCAGCAGTATCCGGGTTTCTAATGAAAAACTGTTTTTT. Protein sequence: CASSIRVSNEKLFF. The rearrangement uses TRBV2 and TRBJ1-4; D gene unclear. Germline CDR1 and CDR2: SNHLY and FYNNEI. This CDR3 has 14 amino acids. Trimming shortened V by 5 bases and J by 3 bases, and 10 bases separated the two germline ends.

In its sample, this clone was seen once. The rearrangement uses TRBV30 and TRBJ1-1; D possibly corresponds to TRBD1 (5 bases). The V gene lost 3 bases and the J gene lost 11 bases, with 19 bases spanning the gap. CDR3 length equals 13 residues. The germline V gene encodes CDR1 GTSNPN and CDR2 SVGIG (reference sequence). CDR3 bases: TGTGCCTGGAGACTTCAACCGGGACTCGGGGCTTTCTTT. It codes for CAWRLQPGLGAFF.

This clone showed up just once. The rearrangement links TRBV21-1 to TRBJ2-2. TRBV21-1 counts as a pseudogene. CDR3 size: 15 residues. Here the CDR3 DNA reads TGTGCCAGGCCGGACCGGCCAAAGGTCGCCGGGGAGCTGTTTTTT. Translating gives CARPDRPKVAGELFF.

The chain recombines TRBV5-4 with TRBJ2-2, with 9 bases matching TRBD2. Germline V gene sequence: CDR1 SGHNT, CDR2 YYREEE (reference sequence). V shed 0 bases and J 4 bases; nucleotides not matched to a gene: 4. The CDR3 is 16 amino acids. CDR3: CASSLGSGSFTGELFF. CDR3 nucleotides: TGTGCCAGCAGCTTGGGTAGCGGGAGCTTCACCGGGGAGCTGTTTTTT.

This chain connects TRBV7-3 to TRBJ1-5; D is possibly TRBD1 (6 bases). Trimming shortened V by 5 bases and J by 6 bases, and 11 bases separated the two germline ends. The CDR3 covers 13 residues. Germline CDR1 is SGHTA and CDR2 is FQGTGA. CDR3 in amino acids: CASSLFRGQPQHF. CDR3 bases: TGTGCCAGCAGCCTCTTCAGGGGTCAGCCCCAGCATTTT. Variable domain in full (rest from reference TRBV7-3 and TRBJ1-5): GAGVSQTPSNKVTEKGKYVELRCDPISGHTALYWYRQSLGQGPEFLIYFQGTGAADDSGLPNDRFFAVRPEGSVSTLKIQRTERGDSAVYLCASSLFRGQPQHFGDGTRLSIL.

The chain employs TRBV5-4 and TRBJ1-3, with a weak D call TRBD1 (5 bases). The V and J ends lost 2 bases and 0 bases respectively, with 21 bases between them. CDR1 SGHNT and CDR2 YYREEE come from the germline V gene (reference sequence). The CDR3 runs 19 residues. The CDR3 sequence: CASSFSQGLPLSSGNTIYF. CDR3 DNA: TGTGCCAGCAGCTTTAGTCAGGGACTCCCCCTCTCCTCTGGAAACACCATATATTTT.

The genes are TRBV27 and TRBJ2-3, with TRBD1 as a possible D gene (6 bases). Germline-derived CDR1 and CDR2 are MNHEY and SMNVEV (reference sequence). The germline V and J ends were trimmed by 1 base and 5 bases, with 19 bases remaining between them. This CDR3 comprises 17 residues. CDR3 amino acids: CASSLWAPGAEGDTQYF. CDR3 nucleotide sequence: TGTGCCAGCAGTTTATGGGCCCCAGGGGCTGAGGGAGATACGCAGTATTTT.